The 17 T cell receptor beta chains presented below share a single source sample, sequenced in a study of blood T cell repertoires in COVID-19. TCRdb's copy holds only in-frame clones and misses some; the assay was immunoSEQ multiplex PCR. The table records hundreds of thousands of clones, about 84% of them present only once. The sample comprised PBMCs or T cells enriched from blood (not recorded which). The receptors originated from a woman aged 45-59 years who had recovered from COVID-19.

Of note for this clone: Other DNA sequences in the sample encode the same CDR3. This chain connects TRBV20-1 to TRBJ2-7, with a possible D match to TRBD2 (5 bases). The V end was cut by 4 bases, the J end by 4 bases, with 8 bases between. This CDR3 spans 11 amino acids. CDR1 and CDR2 from the germline V gene are DFQATT and SNEGSKA (reference sequence). As DNA, the CDR3 is TGCAGTGCTAAAGGGAGATACGAGCAGTACTTC. The encoded protein is CSAKGRYEQYF.

The genes are TRBV5-4 and TRBJ1-6; TRBD1 agrees at 7 bases. This CDR3 is 15 amino acids long. The V gene's germline CDR1 is SGHNT and CDR2 YYREEE (reference sequence). Germline trimming cut 3 bases from V and 7 bases from J; bases unmatched to any gene: 7. This chain's CDR3 is CASSSMTGRNSPLHF. The CDR3 nucleotides read TGTGCCAGCAGCTCTATGACAGGGCGAAATTCACCCCTCCACTTT.

This chain connects TRBV4-2 to TRBJ2-7; perhaps TRBD2 as D (6 bases). Germline V CDR1 and CDR2: LGHNA, YNFKEQ. V lost 0 bases to trimming and J lost 4 bases, with 16 bases between them. CDR3 length: 16 residues. The CDR3 sequence: CASSQEATGGMYEQYF. DNA for the CDR3: TGTGCCAGCAGCCAAGAGGCGACTGGCGGGATGTACGAGCAGTACTTC.

V gene TRBV6-5 combines with J gene TRBJ2-2, with 7 bases identical to TRBD1. The CDR3 totals 14 residues. Germline CDR1 MNHEY, CDR2 SVGAGI. V lost 8 bases and J lost 1; bases outside the gene matches: 4. This CDR3 is CASRGQQNTGELFF. Written as DNA, the CDR3 is TGTGCCAGCCGGGGACAGCAGAACACCGGGGAGCTGTTTTTT.

The chain combines TRBV11-2 with TRBJ2-5, with D maybe TRBD1 (6 bases). Trimming removed 1 base from V and 1 base from J, with 16 bases in between. CDR1 is SGHAT and CDR2 is FQNNGV in the germline V gene. The CDR3 is made up of 17 amino acids. DNA of the CDR3: TGTGCCAGCAGCTTAGGTGGTGTCAGGGGAATCCAAGAGACCCAGTACTTC. This translates into CASSLGGVRGIQETQYF.

The gene calls are TRBV7-2 and TRBJ2-7, with TRBD1 matching 9 bases. The ends lost 6 bases at V and 3 bases at J; junction bases unmatched: 9. Germline assignment: CDR1 SGHTA and CDR2 FQGNSA. The length of the CDR3 is 15 residues. The CDR3 loop is CASRKTGQGYYEQYF. CDR3 DNA: TGTGCCAGCAGGAAAACGGGACAGGGCTACTACGAGCAGTACTTC.

There are a few counts of this clone. The genes are TRBV29-1 and TRBJ2-1; 8 bases map to TRBD2. Germline CDR1 is SQVTM and CDR2 is ANQGSEA. The CDR3 is 13 amino acids. V gave up 7 bases and J gave up 3 bases; unmatched junction bases: 5. This CDR3 reads CSATGTSYNEQFF. The CDR3 bases are TGCAGCGCCACCGGGACTAGCTACAATGAGCAGTTCTTC.

V is TRBV20-1 and J is TRBJ1-5; D is undetermined. CDR1 and CDR2 (germline): DFQATT, SNEGSKA (reference sequence). With 3 bases removed from V and 4 bases from J, the gap between germline ends came to 16 bases. CDR3 length: 15 amino acids. CDR3 in amino acids: CSASPQAPGNQPQHF. DNA of the CDR3: TGCAGTGCTAGTCCCCAAGCGCCGGGAAATCAGCCCCAGCATTTT.

The chain is built from TRBV29-1 and TRBJ1-1, with D tentatively TRBD1 (5 bases). CDR1 is SQVTM, CDR2 ANQGSEA, per germline. The CDR3 contains 13 residues. The ends were cut back, 6 bases at V and 0 bases at J, with 11 bases in the middle. The CDR3 reads CSVMTEVNTEAFF. In nucleotides, the CDR3 is TGCAGCGTCATGACAGAAGTGAACACTGAAGCTTTCTTT.

The chain joins TRBV30 to TRBJ1-2; 7 bases agree with TRBD1. The ends lost 5 bases at V and 4 bases at J; junction bases unmatched: 7. CDR1 is GTSNPN and CDR2 is SVGIG in the germline V gene (reference sequence). CDR3 length equals 13 residues. This CDR3 reads CAWERQGGYGYTF. The CDR3, as DNA: TGTGCCTGGGAGCGACAGGGCGGCTATGGCTACACCTTC.

This clone occurred once. J is TRBJ1-5 and V is TRBV28; D gene uncertain. Germline values: CDR1 MDHEN, CDR2 SYDVKM. The V end was cut by 5 bases, the J end by 7 bases, with 15 bases between. This CDR3 contains 14 residues. The CDR3 spells CASSRSNLGQPQHF. In DNA, the CDR3 is TGTGCCAGCAGTCGAAGTAACCTAGGCCAGCCCCAGCATTTT.

The CDR3 is CASSLLPVTVNTEAFF. Here the CDR3 DNA reads TGTGCCAGCAGCTTATTACCCGTGACAGTGAACACTGAAGCTTTCTTT. The chain uses TRBV7-8 and TRBJ1-1; tentative D call: TRBD1 (5 bases). The CDR3 contains 16 residues. V dropped 2 bases and J dropped 0 bases, with 13 bases sitting between them. The V gene's germline CDR1 is SGHVS and CDR2 FQNEAQ.

The V and J genes are TRBV19 and TRBJ1-2; no clear D. CDR1 is LNHDA, CDR2 SQIVND, per germline (reference sequence). Deletions cut 3 bases from V and 8 bases from J, with 10 bases between. The CDR3 consists of 12 residues. Here the CDR3 reads CASSIREGGYTF. In DNA form, the CDR3 reads TGTGCCAGTAGTATCCGGGAAGGCGGCTACACCTTC.

The V and J genes are TRBV7-3 and TRBJ1-1; a weak D match, TRBD1 (5 bases). Germline lookup yields CDR1 SGHTA and CDR2 FQGTGA. CDR3 length: 15 amino acids. Trimming stripped 0 bases from V and 7 bases from J, with 15 bases between. The CDR3 reads CASSLTPGRGDEAFF. The CDR3 bases are TGTGCCAGCAGCTTAACGCCCGGGAGAGGGGATGAAGCTTTCTTT.

The chain is built from TRBV18 and TRBJ2-1; 7 nucleotides match TRBD2. V shed 3 bases and J 7 bases; nucleotides not matched to a gene: 3. The CDR3 totals 13 residues. Germline V lookup: CDR1 KGHSH, CDR2 LQKENI. CDR3 loop: CASSPYGGNEQFF. CDR3 DNA sequence: TGTGCCAGCTCACCCTACGGGGGGAATGAGCAGTTCTTC.

This chain uses TRBV18 with TRBJ1-5, with D maybe TRBD1 (6 bases). The CDR3 is made up of 15 amino acids. Germline V gene data show CDR1 as KGHSH and CDR2 as LQKENI. V was clipped by 2 bases and J by 3 bases, with 11 bases between them. CDR3 DNA sequence: TGTGCCAGCTCACCATGGGGGCGCGACAATCAGCCCCAGCATTTT. Protein: CASSPWGRDNQPQHF. The complete variable domain, with remaining parts taken from reference TRBV18 and TRBJ1-5, reads NAGVMQNPRHLVRRRGQEARLRCSPMKGHSHVYWYRQLPEEGLKFMVYLQKENIIDESGMPKERFSAEFPKEGPSILRIQQVVRGDSAAYFCASSPWGRDNQPQHFGDGTRLSIL.

This chain joins TRBV12-3 or TRBV12-4 and TRBJ1-2, with a tentative D call TRBD1 (5 bases). Between the trimmed V and J ends, which lost 6 bases and 4 bases, there was a span of 12 bases. There are 13 residues in the CDR3. In DNA, the CDR3 is TGTGCCAGCAGCCCGGACACCGCCTATGGCTACACCTTC. This translates into CASSPDTAYGYTF.